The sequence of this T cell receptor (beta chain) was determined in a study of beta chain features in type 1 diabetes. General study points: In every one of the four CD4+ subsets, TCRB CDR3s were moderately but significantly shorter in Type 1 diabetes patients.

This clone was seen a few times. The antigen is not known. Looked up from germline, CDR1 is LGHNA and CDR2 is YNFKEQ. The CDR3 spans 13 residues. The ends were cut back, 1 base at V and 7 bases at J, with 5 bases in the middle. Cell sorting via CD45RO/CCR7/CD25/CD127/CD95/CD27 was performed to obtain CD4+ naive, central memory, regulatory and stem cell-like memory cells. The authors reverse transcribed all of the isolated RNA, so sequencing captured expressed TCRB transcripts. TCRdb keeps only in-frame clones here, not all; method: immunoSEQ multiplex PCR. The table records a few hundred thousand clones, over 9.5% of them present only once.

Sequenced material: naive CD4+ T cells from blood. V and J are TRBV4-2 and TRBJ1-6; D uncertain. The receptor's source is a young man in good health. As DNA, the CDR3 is TGTGCCAGCAGCCAAGTATCGAATTCACCCCTCCACTTT. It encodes CASSQVSNSPLHF.